Listed below are T cell receptor beta chains from one sample, sequenced in a study of blood T cell repertoires in COVID-19. Sequenced by immunoSEQ multiplex PCR; TCRdb stores in-frame clones only, minus some. This table has 150,000 or so clones, nearly 70% appearing once. The material sequenced was peripheral blood. The receptors shown here come from a woman aged 70-85 years with acute or convalescent COVID-19. Both conserved end residues are part of each CDR3. Fields, in order: J gene, V gene, clone size, D gene, CDR3 DNA, CDR3 protein. D genes are given only for firm matches. Rows give clone size only sometimes, using once, few, many, or a class for an expanded clone.

j_call: TRBJ1-2; v_call: TRBV7-9; clone_size: .; d_call: .; cdr3_nt: TGTGCCAGCAGCACCCTGACAGGATCCTATGGCTACACCTTC; cdr3_aa: CASSTLTGSYGYTF
j_call: TRBJ2-5; v_call: TRBV3-1/TRBV3-2; clone_size: .; d_call: TRBD1; cdr3_nt: TGTGCCAGCAGCTCCCACCCGACAGGGGCGGAGACCCAGTACTTC; cdr3_aa: CASSSHPTGAETQYF
j_call: TRBJ1-2; v_call: TRBV21-1; clone_size: .; d_call: .; cdr3_nt: TGTGCCAGCAGCCTAGACAGGCGGTTCTCAGGCTACACCTTC; cdr3_aa: CASSLDRRFSGYTF
j_call: TRBJ1-5; v_call: TRBV28; clone_size: once; d_call: .; cdr3_nt: TGTGCCAGCAGTTTAGTTTTCCGGGACCAGCATTTT; cdr3_aa: CASSLVFRDQHF
j_call: TRBJ1-5; v_call: TRBV28; clone_size: .; d_call: TRBD1; cdr3_nt: TGTGCCAGCAGTTTCTTACAGGGGGAGAATCAGCCCCAGCATTTT; cdr3_aa: CASSFLQGENQPQHF
j_call: TRBJ2-5; v_call: TRBV5-6; clone_size: .; d_call: .; cdr3_nt: TGTGCCAGCAGCTTCCCAGCGAGGGAGACCCAGTACTTC; cdr3_aa: CASSFPARETQYF
j_call: TRBJ2-7; v_call: TRBV5-1; clone_size: .; d_call: TRBD1; cdr3_nt: TGCGCCAGCAGCCCGGGACAGCGGCCAGCCTACGAGCAGTACTTC; cdr3_aa: CASSPGQRPAYEQYF
j_call: TRBJ1-6; v_call: TRBV30; clone_size: .; d_call: .; cdr3_nt: TGTGCCTGGCGCTATGAGAATTCACCCCTCCACTTT; cdr3_aa: CAWRYENSPLHF
j_call: TRBJ2-2; v_call: TRBV5-4; clone_size: .; d_call: .; cdr3_nt: TGTGCCAGCAGCTCCCGGGAGTTGATAGCCGGGGAGCTGTTTTTT; cdr3_aa: CASSSRELIAGELFF
j_call: TRBJ2-5; v_call: TRBV3-1/TRBV3-2; clone_size: .; d_call: TRBD2; cdr3_nt: TGTGCCAGCAGCTTCCGGACTAGCGGGGGGCGAGAGACCCAGTACTTC; cdr3_aa: CASSFRTSGGRETQYF
j_call: TRBJ2-7; v_call: TRBV6-5; clone_size: .; d_call: .; cdr3_nt: TGTGCCAGCAGCCGGGATCCGGCCTACGAGCAGTACTTC; cdr3_aa: CASSRDPAYEQYF
j_call: TRBJ2-5; v_call: TRBV5-1; clone_size: .; d_call: TRBD1; cdr3_nt: TGCGCCAGCAGCCCGGGACAGGGGGGATGGGAGACCCAGTACTTC; cdr3_aa: CASSPGQGGWETQYF
j_call: TRBJ1-3; v_call: TRBV2; clone_size: .; d_call: .; cdr3_nt: TGTGCCAGCAGTCTAGACAGCCGCTCTGGAAACACCATATATTTT; cdr3_aa: CASSLDSRSGNTIYF
j_call: TRBJ2-5; v_call: TRBV27; clone_size: .; d_call: TRBD2; cdr3_nt: TGTGCCAGCAGCCCATATACTAGCGGTCAAGAGACCCAGTACTTC; cdr3_aa: CASSPYTSGQETQYF
j_call: TRBJ2-1; v_call: TRBV15; clone_size: few; d_call: TRBD2; cdr3_nt: TGTGCCACCAGCAGAGATGGTCTAGCGGGGATCTACAATGAGCAGTTCTTC; cdr3_aa: CATSRDGLAGIYNEQFF
j_call: TRBJ1-3; v_call: TRBV5-1; clone_size: .; d_call: .; cdr3_nt: TGCGCCAGCAGCTTAGAAGGGGCCCGGGACACCATATATTTT; cdr3_aa: CASSLEGARDTIYF
j_call: TRBJ1-1; v_call: TRBV2; clone_size: .; d_call: .; cdr3_nt: TGTGCCAGCAGTTTTAACAGGAGGGTAGTCCGGAACACTGAAGCTTTCTTT; cdr3_aa: CASSFNRRVVRNTEAFF
j_call: TRBJ2-1; v_call: TRBV7-8; clone_size: .; d_call: .; cdr3_nt: TGTGCCAGCAGCTTAGTCGGGCAGGGCTCCTACAATGAGCAGTTCTTC; cdr3_aa: CASSLVGQGSYNEQFF
j_call: TRBJ2-2; v_call: TRBV5-8; clone_size: once; d_call: TRBD2; cdr3_nt: TGTGCCAGCAGCTTGCTAGCGGGAACGTACACCGGGGAGCTGTTTTTT; cdr3_aa: CASSLLAGTYTGELFF
j_call: TRBJ1-3; v_call: TRBV6-5; clone_size: .; d_call: .; cdr3_nt: TGTGCCAGCAGGTCGACAAGCTCTGGAAACACCATATATTTT; cdr3_aa: CASRSTSSGNTIYF
j_call: TRBJ1-1; v_call: TRBV3-1/TRBV3-2; clone_size: .; d_call: TRBD1; cdr3_nt: TGTGCCAGCAGCCACTGGACAGGGGTGGCTTTCTTT; cdr3_aa: CASSHWTGVAFF
j_call: TRBJ1-4; v_call: TRBV5-8; clone_size: few; d_call: TRBD1; cdr3_nt: TGTGCCAGCAGCCCCCAGGACAGGGGAGGTGAAAAACTGTTTTTT; cdr3_aa: CASSPQDRGGEKLFF
j_call: TRBJ1-2; v_call: TRBV6-5; clone_size: .; d_call: TRBD1; cdr3_nt: TGTGCCAGCAGTTACGGGGACAGGAAGCGTTATGGCTACACCTTC; cdr3_aa: CASSYGDRKRYGYTF
j_call: TRBJ1-2; v_call: TRBV28; clone_size: few; d_call: .; cdr3_nt: TGTGCCAGCAGTTCTGTGGGCATGACCGTGAACTATGGCTACACCTTC; cdr3_aa: CASSSVGMTVNYGYTF
j_call: TRBJ2-4; v_call: TRBV4-2; clone_size: .; d_call: TRBD1; cdr3_nt: TGTGCCAGCAGCGCGGGACAGGGAGGGTTGGACATTCAGTACTTC; cdr3_aa: CASSAGQGGLDIQYF
j_call: TRBJ2-1; v_call: TRBV9; clone_size: .; d_call: .; cdr3_nt: TGTGCCAGCAGCGGATCCCGGGACTACAATGAGCAGTTCTTC; cdr3_aa: CASSGSRDYNEQFF
j_call: TRBJ2-5; v_call: TRBV19; clone_size: .; d_call: TRBD1; cdr3_nt: TGTGCCAGTAGAAAAGACAGGGAAGAGACCCAGTACTTC; cdr3_aa: CASRKDREETQYF
j_call: TRBJ1-2; v_call: TRBV5-8; clone_size: .; d_call: .; cdr3_nt: TGTGCCAGCAGCTTGGACAGGGTCCGGCGTAACTATGGCTACACCTTC; cdr3_aa: CASSLDRVRRNYGYTF
j_call: TRBJ2-1; v_call: TRBV2; clone_size: .; d_call: TRBD2; cdr3_nt: TGTGCCAGCACCCTAGCGGGTTGGTCATTTGAGCAGTTCTTC; cdr3_aa: CASTLAGWSFEQFF
j_call: TRBJ2-3; v_call: TRBV19; clone_size: many; d_call: TRBD1; cdr3_nt: TGTGCCAGTAATACAGGGGTTCCAGATACGCAGTATTTT; cdr3_aa: CASNTGVPDTQYF
j_call: TRBJ1-4; v_call: TRBV5-1; clone_size: .; d_call: .; cdr3_nt: TGCGCCAGCAGCTCAGGCAGGGCTAGTGAAAAACTGTTTTTT; cdr3_aa: CASSSGRASEKLFF
j_call: TRBJ2-7; v_call: TRBV11-2; clone_size: .; d_call: .; cdr3_nt: TGTGCCAGCAGCCCAGGGGGGAGGGAGCAGTACTTC; cdr3_aa: CASSPGGREQYF
j_call: TRBJ2-1; v_call: TRBV11-2; clone_size: .; d_call: TRBD2; cdr3_nt: TGTGCCAGCAGCTTAGGGGCTAGCGGGAAGAAACAGTTCTTC; cdr3_aa: CASSLGASGKKQFF
j_call: TRBJ1-4; v_call: TRBV28; clone_size: .; d_call: .; cdr3_nt: TGTGCCAGCAGTGATGCGGATGAAAAACTGTTTTTT; cdr3_aa: CASSDADEKLFF
j_call: TRBJ2-3; v_call: TRBV7-6; clone_size: few; d_call: .; cdr3_nt: TGTGCCAGCAGCGTTCGGGACGGGAGCAGCACAGATACGCAGTATTTT; cdr3_aa: CASSVRDGSSTDTQYF
j_call: TRBJ1-2; v_call: TRBV5-1; clone_size: .; d_call: TRBD1; cdr3_nt: TGCGCCAGTAGAGGGACAGGATATGGCTACACCTTC; cdr3_aa: CASRGTGYGYTF
j_call: TRBJ2-7; v_call: TRBV7-2; clone_size: .; d_call: .; cdr3_nt: TGTGCCAGCAGCCCCTCGGTCGTAACCTACGAGCAGTACTTC; cdr3_aa: CASSPSVVTYEQYF
j_call: TRBJ1-2; v_call: TRBV28; clone_size: .; d_call: .; cdr3_nt: TGTGCCAGCTTGTTCAGGGGAACCAACTATGGCTACACCTTC; cdr3_aa: CASLFRGTNYGYTF
j_call: TRBJ2-7; v_call: TRBV19; clone_size: .; d_call: TRBD2; cdr3_nt: TGTGCCAGTAGTATATCCGGGAGGGCGAGAGAGCAGTACTTC; cdr3_aa: CASSISGRAREQYF
j_call: TRBJ2-7; v_call: TRBV7-8; clone_size: .; d_call: TRBD1; cdr3_nt: TGTGCCAGCAGCTTAGCCCGGACAGGCCTCGAGCAGTACTTC; cdr3_aa: CASSLARTGLEQYF
j_call: TRBJ2-5; v_call: TRBV27; clone_size: .; d_call: TRBD2; cdr3_nt: TGTGCCAGCAGTCCATGGACTAGCGGGAGGGCTGCACAAGAGACCCAGTACTTC; cdr3_aa: CASSPWTSGRAAQETQYF
j_call: TRBJ2-7; v_call: TRBV10-1; clone_size: .; d_call: .; cdr3_nt: TGCGCCAGCAGTGAGAACCCCCGAGCGACCTACGAGCAGTACTTC; cdr3_aa: CASSENPRATYEQYF
j_call: TRBJ1-1; v_call: TRBV6-2/TRBV6-3; clone_size: .; d_call: .; cdr3_nt: TGTGCCAGCAGTTACTCCGGGACTGCAGAAGCTTTCTTT; cdr3_aa: CASSYSGTAEAFF
j_call: TRBJ2-5; v_call: TRBV5-4; clone_size: .; d_call: TRBD1; cdr3_nt: TGTGCCAGCAGCTTCGGGACAGGGCAAGAGACCCAGTACTTC; cdr3_aa: CASSFGTGQETQYF
j_call: TRBJ2-1; v_call: TRBV5-1; clone_size: many; d_call: TRBD2; cdr3_nt: TGCGCCAGCAGCCACCCCGGGGGGGGCGGGGCCTACAATGAGCAGTTCTTC; cdr3_aa: CASSHPGGGGAYNEQFF
j_call: TRBJ1-5; v_call: TRBV19; clone_size: .; d_call: .; cdr3_nt: TGTGCCAGTAGTACGGGACACCATAATCAGCCCCAGCATTTT; cdr3_aa: CASSTGHHNQPQHF
j_call: TRBJ2-3; v_call: TRBV5-4; clone_size: .; d_call: TRBD2; cdr3_nt: TGTGCCAGCAGCTTTTCGGTAGGGTCTAGCGGGAGACGGGAGTATTTT; cdr3_aa: CASSFSVGSSGRREYF
j_call: TRBJ1-4; v_call: TRBV5-1; clone_size: .; d_call: .; cdr3_nt: TGCGCCAGCAGCATAACAGGGATTGAAAATGAAAAACTGTTTTTT; cdr3_aa: CASSITGIENEKLFF
j_call: TRBJ1-5; v_call: TRBV2; clone_size: few; d_call: TRBD1; cdr3_nt: TGTGCCAGCAGGCGGACAGGGCGTGGCAATCAGCCCCAGCATTTT; cdr3_aa: CASRRTGRGNQPQHF
j_call: TRBJ2-1; v_call: TRBV6-5; clone_size: once; d_call: .; cdr3_nt: TGTGCCAGCAGCCCCCTCGCGCTCGATGAGCAGTTCTTC; cdr3_aa: CASSPLALDEQFF
j_call: TRBJ2-2; v_call: TRBV5-1; clone_size: .; d_call: TRBD2; cdr3_nt: TGCGCCAGCAGCCCGGGTCAGGGCGGGGGGGCCGCCGGGGAGCTGTTTTTT; cdr3_aa: CASSPGQGGGAAGELFF
j_call: TRBJ1-1; v_call: TRBV6-5; clone_size: .; d_call: TRBD1; cdr3_nt: TGTGCCAGCAGGGGACAGGGGGGGTACACTGAAGCTTTCTTT; cdr3_aa: CASRGQGGYTEAFF
j_call: TRBJ2-1; v_call: TRBV5-1; clone_size: many; d_call: TRBD1; cdr3_nt: TGCGCCAGCACCTACGGGACAGGGTTAGATGAGCAGTTCTTC; cdr3_aa: CASTYGTGLDEQFF